This T cell receptor (beta chain) is from a study of blood T cell repertoires in COVID-19. Study summary: Material from acute and convalescent COVID-19 was sourced from the United States, Italy and Spain. T cells, B-cell-depleted T cells, or PBMCs provided the cDNA or gDNA that served as material.

As processed by the authors: Reference gene primer amplification gave estimated nucleated cell counts. The table came from immunoSEQ multiplex PCR; TCRdb's copy has only in-frame clones and leaves some out. From that table come the V and J calls and clone size; the DNA was used to work out D and trimming. The sample consists of tens of thousands of clones, 70% to 85% of them appearing once. The CDR3 length is 17 residues. The germline gives CDR1 KGHSH, CDR2 LQKENI. Germline trimming cut 2 bases from V and 1 base from J; bases unmatched to any gene: 6. Material for sequencing was peripheral blood. This chain uses TRBV18 with TRBJ1-5; 9 nucleotides match TRBD1. The TCR originated in a man in his fifties with acute or convalescent COVID-19. The CDR3 region has the DNA TGTGCCAGCTCACCAGGAGGGACAGGGTTCAGCAATCAGCCCCAGCATTTT. Amino acids: CASSPGGTGFSNQPQHF.